Many counts were recorded for the clone carrying this T cell receptor (beta chain). Its specificity is not known. Patients aged 18 to 65 with hyperthyroidism were newly diagnosed, with duration under 2 months. Exclusion of patients followed from uncontrolled infection, other autoimmune disease, pregnancy or lactation. TCR beta CDR3 sequences were amplified from RNA transcripts. RT-PCR in the first round (using the HTBI primer set) targeted the TCR CDR3. TCRdb used MiXCR to reprocess the multiplex PCR reads, holding one entry per CDR3 protein. Of some 600,000 distinct CDR3 sequences listed, approximately 15% were seen once; the top ten hold 5.5% to 7.5%. This sample is drawn from a study of T cells in Graves' hyperthyroidism and ophthalmopathy. The CDR3 sequence is 15 residues long. The germline V gene has CDR1 SGHVS and CDR2 FQNEAQ. Trimming left V 1 base short and J 5 bases short, with 12 bases between.

Study outcomes and limitations: Blood samples included most of the expanded thyroid clonotypes exceeding 0.001.

Sequencing used blood. The J gene is TRBJ1-5, the V gene TRBV7-8, with D uncertain. The receptor comes from a woman aged 25 to 45 with Graves' hyperthyroidism that later progressed to Graves' ophthalmopathy. In DNA, the CDR3 is TGTGCCAGCAGCTTAGGAGAAGCTGGGGATCAGCCCCAGCATTTT. It specifies CASSLGEAGDQPQHF.